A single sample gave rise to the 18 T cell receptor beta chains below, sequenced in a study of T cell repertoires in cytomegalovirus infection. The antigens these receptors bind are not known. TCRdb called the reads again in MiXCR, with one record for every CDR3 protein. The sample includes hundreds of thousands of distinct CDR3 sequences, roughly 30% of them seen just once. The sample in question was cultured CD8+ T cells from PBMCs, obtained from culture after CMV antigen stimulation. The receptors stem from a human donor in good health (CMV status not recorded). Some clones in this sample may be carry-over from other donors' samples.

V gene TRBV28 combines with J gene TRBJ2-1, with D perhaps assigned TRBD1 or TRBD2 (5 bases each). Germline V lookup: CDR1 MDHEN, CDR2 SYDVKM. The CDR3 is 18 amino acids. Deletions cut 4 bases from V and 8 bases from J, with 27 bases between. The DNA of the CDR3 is TGTGCCAGCAGTTCCAGGGACCTGGACCGGGCTTTAACCCATGAGCAGTTCTTC. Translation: CASSSRDLDRALTHEQFF.

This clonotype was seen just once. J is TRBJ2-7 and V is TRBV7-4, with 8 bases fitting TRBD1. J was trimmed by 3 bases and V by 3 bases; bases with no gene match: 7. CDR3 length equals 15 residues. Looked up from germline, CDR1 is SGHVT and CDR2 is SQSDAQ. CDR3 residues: CASSFPATGVYEQYF. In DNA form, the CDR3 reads TGTGCCAGCAGCTTCCCAGCGACAGGGGTCTACGAGCAGTACTTC.

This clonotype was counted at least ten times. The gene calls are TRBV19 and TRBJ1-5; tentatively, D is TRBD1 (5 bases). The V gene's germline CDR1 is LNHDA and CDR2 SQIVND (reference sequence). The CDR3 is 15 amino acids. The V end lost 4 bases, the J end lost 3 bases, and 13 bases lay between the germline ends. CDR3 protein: CASSTDDSTNQPQHF. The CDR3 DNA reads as TGTGCCAGTAGTACCGACGACAGTACCAATCAGCCCCAGCATTTT.

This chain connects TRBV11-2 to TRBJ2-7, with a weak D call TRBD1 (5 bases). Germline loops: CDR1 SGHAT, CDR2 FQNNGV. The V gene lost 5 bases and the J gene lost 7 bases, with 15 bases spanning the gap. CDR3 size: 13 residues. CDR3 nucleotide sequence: TGTGCCAGCAGCCTCCGGACCCCAGGGGAGCAGTACTTC. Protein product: CASSLRTPGEQYF.

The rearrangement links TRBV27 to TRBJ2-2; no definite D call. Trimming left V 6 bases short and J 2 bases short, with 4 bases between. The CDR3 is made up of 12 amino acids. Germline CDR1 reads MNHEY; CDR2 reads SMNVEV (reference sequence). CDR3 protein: CASRHNTGELFF. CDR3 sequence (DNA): TGTGCCAGCAGACATAACACCGGGGAGCTGTTTTTT.

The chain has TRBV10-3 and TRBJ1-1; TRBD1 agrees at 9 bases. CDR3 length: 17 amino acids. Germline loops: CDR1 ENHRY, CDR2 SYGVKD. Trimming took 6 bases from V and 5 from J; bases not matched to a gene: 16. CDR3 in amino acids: CAIRMTRDRELDTEAFF. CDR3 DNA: TGTGCCATCAGAATGACCCGGGACAGGGAGTTGGATACTGAAGCTTTCTTT.

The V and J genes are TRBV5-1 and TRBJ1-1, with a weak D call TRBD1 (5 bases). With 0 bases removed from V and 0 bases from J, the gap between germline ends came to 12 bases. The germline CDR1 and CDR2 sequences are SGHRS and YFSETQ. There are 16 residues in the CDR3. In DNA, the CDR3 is TGCGCCAGCAGCTTGGCTCCGGGACTGGTGAACACTGAAGCTTTCTTT. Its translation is CASSLAPGLVNTEAFF. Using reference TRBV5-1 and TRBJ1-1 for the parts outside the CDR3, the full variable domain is KAGVTQTPRYLIKTRGQQVTLSCSPISGHRSVSWYQQTPGQGLQFLFEYFSETQRNKGNFPGRFSGRQFSNSRSEMNVSTLELGDSALYLCASSLAPGLVNTEAFFGQGTRLTVV.

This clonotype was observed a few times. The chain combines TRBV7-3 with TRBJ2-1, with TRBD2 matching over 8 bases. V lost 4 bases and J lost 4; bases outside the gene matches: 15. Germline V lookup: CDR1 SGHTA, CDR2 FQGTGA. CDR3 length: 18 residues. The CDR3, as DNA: TGTGCCAGCAGCTCCCTAAAGTATTGGCGGGGGGTATACAATGAGCAGTTCTTC. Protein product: CASSSLKYWRGVYNEQFF.

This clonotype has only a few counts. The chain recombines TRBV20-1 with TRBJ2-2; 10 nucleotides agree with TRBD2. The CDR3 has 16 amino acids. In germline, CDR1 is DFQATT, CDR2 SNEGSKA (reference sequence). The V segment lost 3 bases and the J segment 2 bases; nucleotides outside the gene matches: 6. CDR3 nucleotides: TGCAGTGCTAGGGACCTAGCGGGGGACAACACCGGGGAGCTGTTTTTT. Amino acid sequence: CSARDLAGDNTGELFF.

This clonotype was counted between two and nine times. CDR3 residues: CATSDLDRAQRREQYV. CDR3 nucleotides: TGTGCCACCAGTGATCTCGACAGGGCCCAGCGCCGGGAGCAGTACGTC. The chain employs TRBV24-1 and TRBJ2-7; 7 bases agree with TRBD1. V trimming: 3 bases; J trimming: 7 bases; junction bases outside the gene matches: 14. This CDR3 is 16 amino acids long. Germline CDR1 and CDR2: KGHDR and SFDVKD.

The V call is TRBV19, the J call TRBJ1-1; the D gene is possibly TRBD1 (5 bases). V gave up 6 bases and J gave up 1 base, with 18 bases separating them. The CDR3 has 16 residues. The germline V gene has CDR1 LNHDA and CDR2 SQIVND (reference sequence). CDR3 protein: CASRIRDGLWNTEAFF. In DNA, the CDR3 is TGTGCCAGTAGGATCCGGGACGGGCTCTGGAACACTGAAGCTTTCTTT.

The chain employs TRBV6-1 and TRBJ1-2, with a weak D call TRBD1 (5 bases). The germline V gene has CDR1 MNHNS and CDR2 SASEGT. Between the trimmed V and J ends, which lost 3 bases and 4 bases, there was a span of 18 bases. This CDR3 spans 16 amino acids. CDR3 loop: CASSDGPGRIPYGYTF. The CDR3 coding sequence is TGTGCCAGCAGTGACGGTCCGGGACGGATACCCTATGGCTACACCTTC.

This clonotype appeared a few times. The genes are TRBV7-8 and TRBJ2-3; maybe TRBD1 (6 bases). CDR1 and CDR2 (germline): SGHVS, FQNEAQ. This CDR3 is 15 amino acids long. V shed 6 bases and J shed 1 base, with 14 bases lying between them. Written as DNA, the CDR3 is TGTGCCAGCAGATCGAAACAGGGCGGCACAGATACGCAGTATTTT. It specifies CASRSKQGGTDTQYF. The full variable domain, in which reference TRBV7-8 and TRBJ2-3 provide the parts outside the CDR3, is GAGVSQSPRYKVAKRGQDVALRCDPISGHVSLFWYQQALGQGPEFLTYFQNEAQLDKSGLPSDRFFAERPEGSVSTLKIQRTQQEDSAVYLCASRSKQGGTDTQYFGPGTRLTVL.

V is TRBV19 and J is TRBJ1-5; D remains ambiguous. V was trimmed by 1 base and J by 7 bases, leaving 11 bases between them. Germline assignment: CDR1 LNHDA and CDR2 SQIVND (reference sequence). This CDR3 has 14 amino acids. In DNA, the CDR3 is TGTGCCAGTAGTATAGTTTCAGGAGCACAGCCCCAGCATTTT. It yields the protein CASSIVSGAQPQHF.

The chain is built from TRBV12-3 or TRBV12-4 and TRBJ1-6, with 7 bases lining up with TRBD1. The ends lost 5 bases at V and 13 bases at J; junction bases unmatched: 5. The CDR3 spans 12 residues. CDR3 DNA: TGTGCCAGCAGTCAAACAGGGGATCCCCTCCACTTT. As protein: CASSQTGDPLHF.

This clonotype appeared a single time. This chain's CDR3 is CASSPVIRGYNEQFF. DNA for the CDR3: TGTGCCAGCAGTCCCGTTATACGGGGATACAATGAGCAGTTCTTC. The V and J genes are TRBV27 and TRBJ2-1; TRBD2 might be the D (5 bases). The CDR3 contains 15 residues. Germline V CDR1 and CDR2: MNHEY, SMNVEV (reference sequence). V dropped 5 bases and J dropped 4 bases, with 15 bases sitting between them.

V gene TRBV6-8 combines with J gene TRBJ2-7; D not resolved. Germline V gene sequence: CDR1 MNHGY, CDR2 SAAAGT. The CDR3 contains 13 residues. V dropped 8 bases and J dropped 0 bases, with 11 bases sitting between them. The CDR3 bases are TGTGCCAGCGAATCCCGCGACTCCTACGAGCAGTACTTC. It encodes CASESRDSYEQYF.

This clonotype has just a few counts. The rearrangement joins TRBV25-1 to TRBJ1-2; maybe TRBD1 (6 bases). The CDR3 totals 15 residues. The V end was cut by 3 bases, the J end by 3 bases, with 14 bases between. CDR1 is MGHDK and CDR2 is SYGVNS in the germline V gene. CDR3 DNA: TGTGCCAGCAGTGAGATACAGGGATTGGACTATGGCTACACCTTC. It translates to CASSEIQGLDYGYTF.